This T cell receptor (beta chain) was identified during a study of blood T cells in healthy people across ages. For the second PCR, which ran for about 6 to 11 cycles, a sample-barcoded 5' primer and a J-beta primer mix were used. Each cDNA was tagged by a template-switch adaptor containing 12 random nucleotides. TCRdb independently ran MiXCR on the 5' RACE reads; one entry per CDR3 protein. The table includes over 500,000 distinct CDR3 sequences, about 27% detected once. This clonotype came up a few times. This CDR3 region has 12 residues. Per germline, CDR1 DFQATT and CDR2 SNEGSKA (reference sequence). Another study also made use of these data, one on T cells of mothers and their children.

The receptor comes from a boy aged 2 to 9 in good health. Sequenced: blood. The rearrangement uses TRBV20-1 and TRBJ2-5; D is unresolved. The last part of the DNA fits TRBJ2-1 better; the J call may be wrong. The CDR3 spells CSAANVDNEQFF. As DNA, the CDR3 is TGCAGTGCCGCTAATGTTGACAATGAGCAGTTCTTC.